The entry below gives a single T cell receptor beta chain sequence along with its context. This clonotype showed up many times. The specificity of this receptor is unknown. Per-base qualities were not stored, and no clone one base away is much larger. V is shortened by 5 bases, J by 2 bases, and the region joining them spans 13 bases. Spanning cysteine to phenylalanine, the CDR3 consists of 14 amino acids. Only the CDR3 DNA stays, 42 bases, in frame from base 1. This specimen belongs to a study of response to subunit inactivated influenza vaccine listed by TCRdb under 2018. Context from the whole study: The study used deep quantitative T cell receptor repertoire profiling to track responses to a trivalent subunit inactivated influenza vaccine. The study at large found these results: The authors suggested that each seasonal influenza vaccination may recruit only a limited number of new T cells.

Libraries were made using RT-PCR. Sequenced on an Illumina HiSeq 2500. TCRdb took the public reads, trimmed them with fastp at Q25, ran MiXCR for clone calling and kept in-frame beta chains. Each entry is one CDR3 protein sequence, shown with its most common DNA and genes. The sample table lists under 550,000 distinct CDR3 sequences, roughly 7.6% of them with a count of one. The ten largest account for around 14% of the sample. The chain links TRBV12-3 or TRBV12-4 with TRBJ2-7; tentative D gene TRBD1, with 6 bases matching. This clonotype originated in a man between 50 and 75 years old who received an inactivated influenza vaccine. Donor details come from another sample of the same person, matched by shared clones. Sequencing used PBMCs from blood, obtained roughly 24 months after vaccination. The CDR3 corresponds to CASSPRDITYEQYF. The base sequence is TGTGCCAGCAGTCCCCGGGACATTACCTACGAGCAGTACTTC.